This TCR beta chain came from a study of response to subunit inactivated influenza vaccine. TCRdb used MiXCR to reprocess the RT-PCR reads, holding one entry per CDR3 protein. This table holds 150,000 to 200,000 distinct CDR3 sequences, roughly 10% found once. The CDR3 loop spans 16 amino acids. Germline values: CDR1 ENHRY, CDR2 SYGVKD. Trimming left V 11 bases short and J 3 bases short, with 25 bases between. Comments on this clonotype: Its matching antigen is unknown.

The study's findings and limits: The authors offered the suggestion that each seasonal influenza vaccination recruits few new T cells.

The chain is built from TRBV10-3 and TRBJ2-5; either TRBD1 or TRBD2 may supply D (6 bases each). The receptor comes from a man in his forties or fifties who received an inactivated influenza vaccine. The material was non-naive T cells sorted from PBMCs, obtained 35 to 45 days after vaccination. The CDR3 region has the DNA TGTGCCGTCGGGGGCTTCCGAGCAGGGGATGAAGAGACCCAGTACTTC. Translating it yields CAVGGFRAGDEETQYF.